This T cell receptor beta chain was captured by sequencing in a study of blood T cell repertoires in COVID-19. Study as a whole: From the United States, Italy and Spain came samples of acute and convalescent COVID-19. The analysed material was cDNA or gDNA that came from T cells, B-cell-depleted T cells, or PBMCs.

TCRdb's table, derived via immunoSEQ multiplex PCR, lists solely in-frame clones and lacks some. The sample consists of 300,000 or so clones, roughly 90% of them appearing once. Categorization into cohorts depended on clinical history that participants reported. The germline gives CDR1 LGHNA, CDR2 YSLEER. V gave up 2 bases and J gave up 3 bases, with 17 bases separating them. This CDR3 is built from 16 residues. The source of this sequence is a young woman who had recovered from COVID-19. The sample was PBMCs or T cells enriched from blood (not recorded which). The V and J genes are TRBV4-3 and TRBJ2-7, with D perhaps matching TRBD1 (6 bases). The CDR3 here is CASSQSGQNYLYEQYF. The CDR3 nucleotides read TGCGCCAGCAGCCAAAGCGGACAGAACTACCTCTACGAGCAGTACTTC.